This TCR beta chain was retrieved from a study of blood T cell repertoires in COVID-19. Background on the study: COVID-19 samples from acute and convalescent phases originated in the United States, Italy and Spain. From T cells, B-cell-depleted T cells, or PBMCs came the material, which was cDNA or gDNA.

CDR3 length: 16 amino acids. V lost 5 bases and J lost 1, with 14 bases in between. Germline CDR1 MDHEN, CDR2 SYDVKM. Original processing notes: Estimated nucleated cell counts came from reference gene primer amplification. Produced via immunoSEQ multiplex PCR; TCRdb's table is partial and in-frame only. The V and J calls and clone size were taken over from that table, and D and trimming were inferred from the DNA. The sample has more than 10,000 clones, approximately 83% seen once. The receptor was isolated from a man in his forties with active or convalescent COVID-19. The chain carries TRBV28 and TRBJ2-2; tentatively, D is TRBD1 (5 bases). Material: peripheral blood. This CDR3 is CASSPQGRGNTGELFF. Written as DNA, the CDR3 is TGTGCCAGCAGTCCCCAGGGTAGAGGGAACACCGGGGAGCTGTTTTTT.